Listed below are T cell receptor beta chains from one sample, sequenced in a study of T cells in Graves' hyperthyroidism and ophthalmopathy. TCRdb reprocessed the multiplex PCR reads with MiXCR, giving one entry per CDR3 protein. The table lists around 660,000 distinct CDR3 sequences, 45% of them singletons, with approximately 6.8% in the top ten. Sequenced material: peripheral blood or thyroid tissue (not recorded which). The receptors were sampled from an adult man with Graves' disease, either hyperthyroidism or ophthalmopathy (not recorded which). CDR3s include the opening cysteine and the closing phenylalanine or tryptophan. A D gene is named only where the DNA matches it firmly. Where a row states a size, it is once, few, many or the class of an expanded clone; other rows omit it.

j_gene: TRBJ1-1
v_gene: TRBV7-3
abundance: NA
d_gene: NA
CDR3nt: TGTGCCAGCAGCCAAGATCCCTGGGGGCGGTACACTGAAGCTTTCTTT
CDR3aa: CASSQDPWGRYTEAFF

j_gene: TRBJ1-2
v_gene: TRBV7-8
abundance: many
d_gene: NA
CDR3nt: TGTGCCAGCAGCTTATGGGCTGGGCATGGCTACACCTTC
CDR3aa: CASSLWAGHGYTF

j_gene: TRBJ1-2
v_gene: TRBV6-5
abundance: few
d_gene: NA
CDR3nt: TGTGCCAGCAGTGAATTGGGGGGCAATGGCTACACCTTC
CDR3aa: CASSELGGNGYTF

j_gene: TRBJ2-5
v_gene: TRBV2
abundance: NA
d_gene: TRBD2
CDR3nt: TGTGCCAGCAGTTACGTACGGCTAGCGGGAGACCAAGAGACCCAGTACTTC
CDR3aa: CASSYVRLAGDQETQYF

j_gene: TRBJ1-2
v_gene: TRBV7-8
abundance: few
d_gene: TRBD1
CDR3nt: TGTGCCAGCAGCTTAGGAGGGACAGGGCGGGTGAACTATGGCTACACCTTC
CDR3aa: CASSLGGTGRVNYGYTF

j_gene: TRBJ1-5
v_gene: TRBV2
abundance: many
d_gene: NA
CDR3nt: TGTGCCAGCAGTGACTGGGGATTCGATCAGCCCCAGCATTTT
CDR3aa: CASSDWGFDQPQHF

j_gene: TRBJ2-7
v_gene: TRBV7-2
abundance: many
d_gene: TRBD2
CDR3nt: TGTGCCAGCGGCCCGGGACTACCCTACGAGCAGTACTTC
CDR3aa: CASGPGLPYEQYF

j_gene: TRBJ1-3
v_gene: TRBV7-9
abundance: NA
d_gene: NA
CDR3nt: TGCGCCAGCAGCCATGCAGGGGTCTCGTCCGTATATTTT
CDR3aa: CASSHAGVSSVYF

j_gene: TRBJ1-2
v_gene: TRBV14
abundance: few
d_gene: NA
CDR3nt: TGTGCCAGCAGCCAAGATGCAGGCTACTATGGCTACACCTTC
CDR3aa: CASSQDAGYYGYTF

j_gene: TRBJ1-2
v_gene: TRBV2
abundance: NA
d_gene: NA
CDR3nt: TGTGCCAGCACCCCCAATCAGGGCATCTATGGCTACACCTTC
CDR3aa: CASTPNQGIYGYTF

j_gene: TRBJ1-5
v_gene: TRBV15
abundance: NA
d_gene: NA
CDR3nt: TGTGCCACCAGCAGAGCAGGGAATAGCAATCAGCCCCAGCATTTT
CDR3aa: CATSRAGNSNQPQHF

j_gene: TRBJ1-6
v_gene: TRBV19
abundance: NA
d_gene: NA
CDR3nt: TGTGCCAGTAGTATGTATAATTCACCCCTCCACTTT
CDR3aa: CASSMYNSPLHF

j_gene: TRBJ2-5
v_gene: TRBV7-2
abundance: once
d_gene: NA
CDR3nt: TGTGCCAGCAGCTTAGCTGGCCGAGGGACCCAGTACTTC
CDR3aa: CASSLAGRGTQYF

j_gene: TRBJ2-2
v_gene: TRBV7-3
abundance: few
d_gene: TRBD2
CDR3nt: TGTGCCAGCAGCCCTAGGGGGCTAGCGGGGCCCTCCGGGGAGCTGTTTTTT
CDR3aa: CASSPRGLAGPSGELFF

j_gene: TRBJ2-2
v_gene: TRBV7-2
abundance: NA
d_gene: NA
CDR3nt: TGTGCCAGCAGCTTAAGGGGGGCTATCACCGGGGAGCTGTTTTTT
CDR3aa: CASSLRGAITGELFF

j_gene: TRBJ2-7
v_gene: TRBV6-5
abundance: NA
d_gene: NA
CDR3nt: TGTGCCAGCAGACAGGGCTGGGAGCAGTACTTC
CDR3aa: CASRQGWEQYF

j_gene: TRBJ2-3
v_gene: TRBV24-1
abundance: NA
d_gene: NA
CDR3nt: TGTGCCTCCAGTGATTTCGGACAAAGCGGAGATACGCAGTATTTT
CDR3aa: CASSDFGQSGDTQYF

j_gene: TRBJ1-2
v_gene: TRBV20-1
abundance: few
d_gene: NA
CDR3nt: TGCAGTGCTAGAGATCTACAGCGACTAAACTATGGCTACACCTTC
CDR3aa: CSARDLQRLNYGYTF

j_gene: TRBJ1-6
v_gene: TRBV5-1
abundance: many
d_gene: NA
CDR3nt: TGCGCCAGCAGCTTGGCCGGGAGATATAATTCACCCCTCCACTTT
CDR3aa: CASSLAGRYNSPLHF

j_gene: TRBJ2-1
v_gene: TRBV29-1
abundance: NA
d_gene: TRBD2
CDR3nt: TGCAGCGTTGAGGTAGTGACTAGCGGGATTGGTAATGAGCAGTTCTTC
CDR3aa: CSVEVVTSGIGNEQFF

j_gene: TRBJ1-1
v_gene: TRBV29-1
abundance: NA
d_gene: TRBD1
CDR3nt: TGCAGCGTCGGGACAGGGAAGAACACTGAAGCTTTCTTT
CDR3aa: CSVGTGKNTEAFF

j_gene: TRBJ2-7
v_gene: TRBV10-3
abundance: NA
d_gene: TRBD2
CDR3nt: TGTGCCATCAGACTTGGGACTAGCGGGAGAGATGAGCAGTACTTC
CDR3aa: CAIRLGTSGRDEQYF

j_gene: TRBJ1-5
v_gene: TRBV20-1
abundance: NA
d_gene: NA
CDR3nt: TGCAGTGCTAGTAGAGGTGGGTCGGGGACGGGAAGCAATCAGCCCCAGCATTTT
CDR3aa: CSASRGGSGTGSNQPQHF

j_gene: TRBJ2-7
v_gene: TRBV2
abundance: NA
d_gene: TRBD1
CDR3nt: TGTGCCAGCAGCGCGGACAGGGGGACCTACGAGCAGTACTTC
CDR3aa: CASSADRGTYEQYF

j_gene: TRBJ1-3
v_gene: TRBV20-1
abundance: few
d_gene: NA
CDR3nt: TGCAGTGCTAGAGCGCCGGGAAACACCATATATTTT
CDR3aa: CSARAPGNTIYF

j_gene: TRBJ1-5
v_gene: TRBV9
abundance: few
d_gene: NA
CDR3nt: TGTGCCAGCAGGTTCGATAGCAATCAGCCCCAGCATTTT
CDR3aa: CASRFDSNQPQHF